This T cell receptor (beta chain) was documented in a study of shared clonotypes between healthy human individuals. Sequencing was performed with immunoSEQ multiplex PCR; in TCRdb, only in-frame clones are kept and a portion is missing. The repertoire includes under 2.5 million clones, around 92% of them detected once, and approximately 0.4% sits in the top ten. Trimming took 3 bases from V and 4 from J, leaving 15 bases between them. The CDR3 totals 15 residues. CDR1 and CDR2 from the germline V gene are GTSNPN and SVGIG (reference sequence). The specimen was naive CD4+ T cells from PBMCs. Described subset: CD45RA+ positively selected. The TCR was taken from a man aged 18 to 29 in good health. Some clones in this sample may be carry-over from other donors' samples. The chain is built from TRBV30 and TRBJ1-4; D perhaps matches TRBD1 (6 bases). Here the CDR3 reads CAWRAGGGLNEKLFF. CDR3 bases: TGTGCCTGGAGGGCCGGGGGGGGCCTTAATGAAAAACTGTTTTTT.